This TCR beta chain was captured in a study of control samples from healthy donors and cancer patients. The V gene's germline CDR1 is DFQATT and CDR2 SNEGSKA (reference sequence). This CDR3 comprises 11 residues. Trimming took 6 bases from V and 1 from J, leaving 6 bases between them. This table comes from immunoSEQ multiplex PCR, and its TCRdb copy is limited to in-frame clones, with some not included. The repertoire holds 90,000 to 130,000 clones, 70% to 85% seen once, with 5% to 8.5% in the top ten. What was sequenced was blood. The TCR was taken from a man in his late teens or twenties in good health. The rearrangement joins TRBV20-1 to TRBJ2-5; D gene uncertain. CDR3 sequence: CSARIQETQYF. The DNA of the CDR3 is TGCAGTGCGAGGATCCAAGAGACCCAGTACTTC.